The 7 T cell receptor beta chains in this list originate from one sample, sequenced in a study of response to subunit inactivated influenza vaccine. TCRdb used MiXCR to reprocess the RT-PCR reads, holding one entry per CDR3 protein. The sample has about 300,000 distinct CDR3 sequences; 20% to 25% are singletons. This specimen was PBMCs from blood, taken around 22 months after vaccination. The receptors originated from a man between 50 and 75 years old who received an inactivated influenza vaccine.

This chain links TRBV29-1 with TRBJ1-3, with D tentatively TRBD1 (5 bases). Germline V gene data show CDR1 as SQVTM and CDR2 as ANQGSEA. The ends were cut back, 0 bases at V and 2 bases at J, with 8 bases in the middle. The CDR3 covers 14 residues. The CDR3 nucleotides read TGCAGCGTTGAAGAAGACAGTCCTGGAAACACCATATATTTT. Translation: CSVEEDSPGNTIYF.

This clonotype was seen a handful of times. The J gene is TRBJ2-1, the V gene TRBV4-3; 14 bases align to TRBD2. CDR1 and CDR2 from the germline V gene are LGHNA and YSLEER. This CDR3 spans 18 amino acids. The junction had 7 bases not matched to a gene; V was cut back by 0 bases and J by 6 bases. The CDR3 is CASSQDLGLAGVFNEQFF. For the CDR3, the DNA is TGCGCCAGCAGCCAAGATTTGGGACTAGCGGGGGTCTTCAATGAGCAGTTCTTC.

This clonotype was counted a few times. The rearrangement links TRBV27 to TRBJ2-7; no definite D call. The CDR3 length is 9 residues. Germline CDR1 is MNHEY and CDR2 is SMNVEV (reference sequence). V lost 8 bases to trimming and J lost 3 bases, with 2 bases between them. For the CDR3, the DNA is TGTGCCAGCGGCTACGAGCAGTACTTC. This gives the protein CASGYEQYF.

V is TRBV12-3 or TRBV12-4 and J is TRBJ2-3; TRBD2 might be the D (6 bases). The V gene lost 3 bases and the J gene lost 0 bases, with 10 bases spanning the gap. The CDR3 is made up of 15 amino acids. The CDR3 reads CASSFTSISTDTQYF. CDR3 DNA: TGTGCCAGCAGTTTCACTAGCATAAGCACAGATACGCAGTATTTT.

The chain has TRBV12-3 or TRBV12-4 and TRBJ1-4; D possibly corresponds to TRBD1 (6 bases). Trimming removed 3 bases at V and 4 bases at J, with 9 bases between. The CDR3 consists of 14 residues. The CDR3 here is CASSFQGNNEKLFF. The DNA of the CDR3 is TGTGCCAGCAGTTTTCAGGGGAATAATGAAAAACTGTTTTTT.

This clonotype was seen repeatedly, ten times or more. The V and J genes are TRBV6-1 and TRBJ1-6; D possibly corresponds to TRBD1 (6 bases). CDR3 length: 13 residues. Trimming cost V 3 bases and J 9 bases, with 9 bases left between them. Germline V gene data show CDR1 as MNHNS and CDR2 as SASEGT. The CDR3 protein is CASSEAGVSPLHF. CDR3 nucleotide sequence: TGTGCCAGCAGTGAGGCAGGGGTTTCACCCCTCCACTTT.

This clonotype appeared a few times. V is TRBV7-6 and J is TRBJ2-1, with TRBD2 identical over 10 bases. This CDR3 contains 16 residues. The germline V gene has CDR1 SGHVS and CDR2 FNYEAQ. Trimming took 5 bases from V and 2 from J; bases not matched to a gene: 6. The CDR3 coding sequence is TGTGCCAGCAGCAGAGCTAGCGGGGGTGCCTACAATGAGCAGTTCTTC. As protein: CASSRASGGAYNEQFF.